Shown below are 13 T cell receptor beta chains from a single sample sequenced in a study of PD-1 blockade in classical Hodgkin lymphoma. Time point defined: cycle 4 day 1 (C4D1), after more than five weeks of nivolumab. All trial patients relapsed after autologous stem cell transplantation. Assay: immunoSEQ multiplex PCR; the TCRdb copy retains only in-frame clones and omits some. The sample has tens of thousands of clones, 80% seen once. This sample comprised peripheral blood mononuclear cells (PBMCs), obtained before the fourth cycle of nivolumab. Source of these receptors: a human donor with classical Hodgkin lymphoma.

This clone was seen more than once but under ten times. The chain employs TRBV6-4 and TRBJ1-2, with D unclear. Trimming removed 6 bases at V and 2 bases at J, with 10 bases between. CDR1 is MRHNA, CDR2 SNTAGT, per germline. The CDR3 has 13 amino acids. CDR3 in DNA: TGTGCCAGCAGGAGGACCGACAACTATGGCTACACCTTC. It translates to CASRRTDNYGYTF.

The rearrangement joins TRBV7-6 to TRBJ2-1; D is perhaps TRBD1 (5 bases). The CDR3 has 14 amino acids. The V end was cut by 5 bases, the J end by 5 bases, with 13 bases between. Germline-derived CDR1 and CDR2 are SGHVS and FNYEAQ. The chain's CDR3 is CASSPQLGDNEQFF. CDR3 DNA sequence: TGTGCCAGCAGCCCCCAGTTAGGGGACAATGAGCAGTTCTTC.

This clone was counted once. This chain connects TRBV15 to TRBJ2-5, with 8 bases identical to TRBD1. Trimming took 5 bases from V and 0 from J; bases not matched to a gene: 5. The CDR3 contains 15 residues. CDR1 is LNHNV and CDR2 is YYDKDF in the germline V gene (reference sequence). This chain's CDR3 is CATSLNRGDQETQYF. Here the CDR3 DNA reads TGTGCCACCAGCTTAAACAGGGGGGACCAAGAGACCCAGTACTTC.

This clone has only a few counts. CDR3 sequence reads: CASSFDQFALEQYF. CDR3 bases: TGTGCCAGCAGTTTTGACCAGTTCGCCTTGGAGCAGTACTTC. V is TRBV28 and J is TRBJ2-7; unclear D gene. The CDR3 loop spans 14 amino acids. Trimming took 3 bases from V and 7 from J, leaving 16 bases between them. CDR1 is MDHEN, CDR2 SYDVKM, per germline.

The rearrangement links TRBV7-9 to TRBJ1-6, with D perhaps TRBD1 (6 bases). The CDR3 is 15 amino acids. The germline V gene encodes CDR1 SEHNR and CDR2 FQNEAQ (reference sequence). V was trimmed by 5 bases and J by 2 bases, leaving 10 bases between them. In nucleotides, the CDR3 is TGTGCCAGCAGCAACAGGGAGGCCTATAATTCACCCCTCCACTTT. This sequence encodes CASSNREAYNSPLHF.

This chain connects TRBV19 to TRBJ2-6; TRBD1 matches 8 bases. Germline V gives CDR1 LNHDA, CDR2 SQIVND (reference sequence). The CDR3 loop spans 16 amino acids. V lost 5 bases, J lost 1 base, and 4 bases stayed unmatched. The CDR3 reads CASSPGQASGANVLTF. The DNA of the CDR3 is TGTGCCAGTAGTCCGGGACAGGCGTCTGGGGCCAACGTCCTGACTTTC.

The chain employs TRBV5-6 and TRBJ2-5; 13 bases are a match to TRBD2. CDR3 length equals 17 residues. In germline, CDR1 is SGHDT, CDR2 YYEEEE. V was pared by 4 bases and J by 4 bases, with 10 bases of the junction left unmatched. This chain's CDR3 is CASSPGLAGPSGETQYF. The CDR3 DNA follows: TGTGCCAGCAGCCCGGGACTAGCGGGGCCCTCGGGAGAGACCCAGTACTTC.

CDR3 region: CASSKQDF. CDR3 bases: TGTGCCAGCAGCAAACAGGATTTT. The chain is built from TRBV21-1 and TRBJ2-3; TRBD1 reflects the table's D call only, with no check against the DNA. TRBV21-1 is a listed pseudogene. This CDR3 is built from 8 residues.

This chain uses TRBV7-9 with TRBJ2-3, with TRBD2 matching 7 bases. The CDR3 is made up of 15 amino acids. The V gene's germline CDR1 is SEHNR and CDR2 FQNEAQ (reference sequence). Trimming took 5 bases from V and 0 from J; bases not matched to a gene: 5. As DNA, the CDR3 is TGTGCCAGCAGCCCGAGCGGGATAAGCACAGATACGCAGTATTTT. It encodes CASSPSGISTDTQYF.

V gene TRBV20-1 combines with J gene TRBJ2-5; either TRBD1 or TRBD2 may supply D (5 bases each). The CDR3 runs 11 residues. Per the germline V gene, CDR1 is DFQATT and CDR2 is SNEGSKA (reference sequence). V shed 6 bases and J shed 2 bases, with 7 bases lying between them. The CDR3 reads CSARGQETQYF. The CDR3 DNA is TGCAGTGCGAGGGGACAAGAGACCCAGTACTTC.

The chain uses TRBV5-6 and TRBJ1-5; a possible D gene is TRBD1 (5 bases). Trimming removed 2 bases at V and 7 bases at J, with 10 bases between. Germline V gene data show CDR1 as SGHDT and CDR2 as YYEEEE. The CDR3 loop spans 13 amino acids. The CDR3 DNA follows: TGTGCCAGCAGCTTTACGGGGACCCAGCCCCAGCATTTT. It specifies CASSFTGTQPQHF.

The genes are TRBV5-1 and TRBJ2-3; 7 bases are shared with TRBD2. The germline V gene encodes CDR1 SGHRS and CDR2 YFSETQ. This CDR3 spans 14 amino acids. Germline trimming cut 3 bases from V and 4 bases from J; bases unmatched to any gene: 5. The CDR3 protein is CASSSQTSPDTQYF. CDR3 DNA sequence: TGCGCCAGCAGCTCACAGACTAGCCCAGATACGCAGTATTTT.

This chain uses TRBV30 with TRBJ1-3; D unresolved. V lost 2 bases, J lost 0 bases, and 5 bases lay in between. The germline CDR1 and CDR2 sequences are GTSNPN and SVGIG (reference sequence). The CDR3 has 13 residues. The CDR3 loop reads CAWSRSSGNTIYF. As DNA, the CDR3 is TGTGCCTGGAGTAGGTCCTCTGGAAACACCATATATTTT.